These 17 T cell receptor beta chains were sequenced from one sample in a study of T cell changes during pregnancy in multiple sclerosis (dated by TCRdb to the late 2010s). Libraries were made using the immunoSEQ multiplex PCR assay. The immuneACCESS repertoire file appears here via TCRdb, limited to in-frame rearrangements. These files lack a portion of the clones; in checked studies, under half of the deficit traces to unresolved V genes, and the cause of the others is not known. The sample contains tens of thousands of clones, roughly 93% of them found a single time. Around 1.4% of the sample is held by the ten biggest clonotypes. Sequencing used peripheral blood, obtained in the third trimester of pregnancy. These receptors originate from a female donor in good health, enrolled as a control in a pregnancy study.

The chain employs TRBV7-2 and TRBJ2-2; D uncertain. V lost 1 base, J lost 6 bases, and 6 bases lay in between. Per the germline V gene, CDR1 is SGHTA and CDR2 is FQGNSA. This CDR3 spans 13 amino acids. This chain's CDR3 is CASSLDRSGELFF. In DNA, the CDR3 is TGTGCCAGCAGCTTAGACCGGTCCGGGGAGCTGTTTTTT.

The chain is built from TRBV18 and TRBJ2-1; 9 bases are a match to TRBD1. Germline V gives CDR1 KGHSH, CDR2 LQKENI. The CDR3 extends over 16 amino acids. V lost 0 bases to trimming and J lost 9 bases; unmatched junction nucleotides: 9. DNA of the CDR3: TGTGCCAGCTCACCACCGGGACAGGGAACGGTCGGTGAGCAGTTCTTC. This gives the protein CASSPPGQGTVGEQFF.

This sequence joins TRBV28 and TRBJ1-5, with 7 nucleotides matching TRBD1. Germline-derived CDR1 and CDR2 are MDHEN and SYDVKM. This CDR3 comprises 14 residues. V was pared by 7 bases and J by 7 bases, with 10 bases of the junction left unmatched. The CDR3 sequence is CASNGGGAGQPQHF. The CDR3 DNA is TGTGCCAGCAACGGAGGGGGCGCCGGACAGCCCCAGCATTTT. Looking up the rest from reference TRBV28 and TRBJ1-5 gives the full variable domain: DVKVTQSSRYLVKRTGEKVFLECVQDMDHENMFWYRQDPGLGLRLIYFSYDVKMKEKGDIPEGYSVSREKKERFSLILESASTNQTSMYLCASNGGGAGQPQHFGDGTRLSIL.

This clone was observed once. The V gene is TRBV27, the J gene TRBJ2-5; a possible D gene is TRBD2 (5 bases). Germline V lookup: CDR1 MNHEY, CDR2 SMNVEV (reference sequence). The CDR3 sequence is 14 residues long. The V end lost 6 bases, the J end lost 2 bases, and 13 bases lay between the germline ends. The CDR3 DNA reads TGTGCCAGCAGCTTAGGACTGTCTCAAGAGACCCAGTACTTC. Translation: CASSLGLSQETQYF.

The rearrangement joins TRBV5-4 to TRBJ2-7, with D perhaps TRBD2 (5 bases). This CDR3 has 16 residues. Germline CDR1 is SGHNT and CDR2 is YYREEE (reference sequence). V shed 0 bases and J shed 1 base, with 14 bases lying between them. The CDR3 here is CASSLGRSSGSYEQYF. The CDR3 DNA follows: TGTGCCAGCAGCTTGGGAAGGTCTTCGGGATCCTACGAGCAGTACTTC. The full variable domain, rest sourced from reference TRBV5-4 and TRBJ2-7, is ETGVTQSPTHLIKTRGQQVTLRCSSQSGHNTVSWYQQALGQGPQFIFQYYREEENGRGNFPPRFSGLQFPNYSSELNVNALELDDSALYLCASSLGRSSGSYEQYFGPGTRLTVT.

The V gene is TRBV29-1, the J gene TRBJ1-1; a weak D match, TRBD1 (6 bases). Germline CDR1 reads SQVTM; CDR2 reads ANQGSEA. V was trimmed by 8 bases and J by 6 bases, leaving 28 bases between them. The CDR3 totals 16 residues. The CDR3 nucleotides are TGCAGCATTGCGAGAGGGGGGGGCGCGGGCGGCGCTGAAGCTTTCTTT. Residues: CSIARGGGAGGAEAFF.

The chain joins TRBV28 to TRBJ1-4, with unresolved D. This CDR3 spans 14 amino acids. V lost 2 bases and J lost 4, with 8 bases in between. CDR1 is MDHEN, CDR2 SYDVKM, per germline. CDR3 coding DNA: TGTGCCAGCAGTTTAATTAGAGATAATGAAAAACTGTTTTTT. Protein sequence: CASSLIRDNEKLFF.

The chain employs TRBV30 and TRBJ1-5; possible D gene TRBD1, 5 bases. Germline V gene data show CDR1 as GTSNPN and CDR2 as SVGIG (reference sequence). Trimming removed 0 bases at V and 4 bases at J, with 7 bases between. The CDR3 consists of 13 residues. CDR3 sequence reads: CAWSVRQNQPQHF. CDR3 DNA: TGTGCCTGGAGTGTACGACAGAATCAGCCCCAGCATTTT.

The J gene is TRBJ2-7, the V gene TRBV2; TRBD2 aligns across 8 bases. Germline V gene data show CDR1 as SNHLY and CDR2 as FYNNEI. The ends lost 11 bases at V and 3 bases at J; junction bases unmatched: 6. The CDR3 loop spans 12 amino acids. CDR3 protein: CAGGTRGYEQYF. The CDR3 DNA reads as TGTGCCGGGGGGACTAGGGGCTACGAGCAGTACTTC.

CDR3 sequence reads: CSVAGTALETQYF. The CDR3 bases are TGCAGCGTCGCCGGGACTGCCCTAGAGACCCAGTACTTC. The chain has TRBV29-1 and TRBJ2-5; the D gene is possibly TRBD2 (6 bases). The V end lost 6 bases, the J end lost 4 bases, and 15 bases lay between the germline ends. Germline assignment: CDR1 SQVTM and CDR2 ANQGSEA. This CDR3 is built from 13 residues.

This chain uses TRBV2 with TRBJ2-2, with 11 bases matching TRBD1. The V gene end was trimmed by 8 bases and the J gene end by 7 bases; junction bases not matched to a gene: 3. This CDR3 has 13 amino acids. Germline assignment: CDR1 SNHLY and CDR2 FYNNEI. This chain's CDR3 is CASAGTGGGELFF. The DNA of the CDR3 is TGTGCCAGCGCCGGGACAGGGGGCGGGGAGCTGTTTTTT.

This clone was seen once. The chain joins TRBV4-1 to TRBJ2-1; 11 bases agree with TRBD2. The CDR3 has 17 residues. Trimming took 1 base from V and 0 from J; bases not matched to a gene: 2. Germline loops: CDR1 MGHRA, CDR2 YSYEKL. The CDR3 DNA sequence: TGCGCCAGCAGCCAAGGACTAGCGGGACACTCCTACAATGAGCAGTTCTTC. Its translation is CASSQGLAGHSYNEQFF.

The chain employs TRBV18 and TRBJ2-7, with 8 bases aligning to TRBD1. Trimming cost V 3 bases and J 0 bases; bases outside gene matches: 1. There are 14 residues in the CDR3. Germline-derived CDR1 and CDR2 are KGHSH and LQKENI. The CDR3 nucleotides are TGTGCCAGCTCACCGGACAGGGCCTCCTACGAGCAGTACTTC. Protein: CASSPDRASYEQYF.

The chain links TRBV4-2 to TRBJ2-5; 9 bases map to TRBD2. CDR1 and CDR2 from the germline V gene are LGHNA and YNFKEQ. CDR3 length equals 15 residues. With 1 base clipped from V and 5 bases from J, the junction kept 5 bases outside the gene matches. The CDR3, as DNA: TGTGCCAGCAGCCAAGGACTAGCGGAAGGGGAGACCCAGTACTTC. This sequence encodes CASSQGLAEGETQYF.

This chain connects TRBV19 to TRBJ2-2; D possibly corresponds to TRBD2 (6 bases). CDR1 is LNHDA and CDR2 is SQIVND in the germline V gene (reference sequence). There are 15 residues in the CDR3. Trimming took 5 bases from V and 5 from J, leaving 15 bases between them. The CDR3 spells CASSSLALATGELFF. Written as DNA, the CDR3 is TGTGCCAGTAGTTCCCTAGCGCTAGCGACCGGGGAGCTGTTTTTT.

CDR3 protein: CASSLGYRGSTDTQYF. The CDR3 bases are TGTGCCAGCAGCTTGGGATACAGGGGCAGCACAGATACGCAGTATTTT. The chain joins TRBV5-4 to TRBJ2-3; 7 positions match TRBD1. The CDR3 extends over 16 amino acids. V dropped 0 bases and J dropped 0; count of bases not matched to a gene: 4. The V gene's germline CDR1 is SGHNT and CDR2 YYREEE (reference sequence). Full variable domain (outside the CDR3, taken from reference TRBV5-4 and TRBJ2-3): ETGVTQSPTHLIKTRGQQVTLRCSSQSGHNTVSWYQQALGQGPQFIFQYYREEENGRGNFPPRFSGLQFPNYSSELNVNALELDDSALYLCASSLGYRGSTDTQYFGPGTRLTVL.

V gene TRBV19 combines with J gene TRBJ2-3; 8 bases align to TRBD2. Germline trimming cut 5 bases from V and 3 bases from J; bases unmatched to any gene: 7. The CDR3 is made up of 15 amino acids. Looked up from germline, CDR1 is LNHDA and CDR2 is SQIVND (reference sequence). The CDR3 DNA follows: TGTGCCAGTAGTCCCTGGACTAGCAAGACAGATACGCAGTATTTT. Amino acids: CASSPWTSKTDTQYF. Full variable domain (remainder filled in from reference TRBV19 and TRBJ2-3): DGGITQSPKYLFRKEGQNVTLSCEQNLNHDAMYWYRQDPGQGLRLIYYSQIVNDFQKGDIAEGYSVSREKKESFPLTVTSAQKNPTAFYLCASSPWTSKTDTQYFGPGTRLTVL.